This T cell receptor (beta chain) came from a study of blood T cell repertoires in COVID-19. Participant ages covered roughly 18 to 89 years across 25 or so US areas. Assay used: immunoSEQ multiplex PCR; TCRdb lists only in-frame clones, some missing. Of 200,000 to 250,000 clones detected, 82% appear once; the ten largest clones hold 3% to 4%. This receptor was taken from a woman aged 55-75 years who had recovered from COVID-19. Sequenced sample: PBMCs or T cells enriched from blood (not recorded which).

CDR3 coding DNA: TGTGCCAGCAGGGCGGGGCAGCAATCGCCTCAAGAGACCCAGTACTTC. This gives the protein CASRAGQQSPQETQYF. The chain employs TRBV5-4 and TRBJ2-5; a weak D match, TRBD2 (6 bases). This CDR3 comprises 16 residues. Trimming pared 5 bases from V and 2 bases from J, leaving 19 bases between. Germline values: CDR1 SGHNT, CDR2 YYREEE (reference sequence).